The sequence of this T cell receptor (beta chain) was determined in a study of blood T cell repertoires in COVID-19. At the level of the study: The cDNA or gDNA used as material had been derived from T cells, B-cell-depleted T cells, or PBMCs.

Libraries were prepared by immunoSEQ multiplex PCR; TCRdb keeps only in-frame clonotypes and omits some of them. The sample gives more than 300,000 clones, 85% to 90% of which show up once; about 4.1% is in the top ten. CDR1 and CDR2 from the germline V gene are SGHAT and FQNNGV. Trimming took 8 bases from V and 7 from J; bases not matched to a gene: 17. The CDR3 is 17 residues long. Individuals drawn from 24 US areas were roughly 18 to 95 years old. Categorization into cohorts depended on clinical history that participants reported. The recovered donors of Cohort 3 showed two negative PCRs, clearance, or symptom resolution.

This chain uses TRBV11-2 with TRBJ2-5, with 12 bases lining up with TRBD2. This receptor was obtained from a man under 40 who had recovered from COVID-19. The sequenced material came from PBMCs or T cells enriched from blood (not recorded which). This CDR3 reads CASQVAGLAGGRGTQYF. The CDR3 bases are TGTGCCAGCCAAGTCGCTGGGCTAGCGGGGGGGAGAGGGACCCAGTACTTC.